This T cell receptor (beta chain) was retrieved from a study of blood T cell repertoires in COVID-19. Unmatched junction bases numbered 2, after V lost 3 bases and J lost 5 bases. The CDR3 is 14 residues long. From germline, CDR1 is MDHEN and CDR2 SYDVKM. The table came from immunoSEQ multiplex PCR; TCRdb's copy has only in-frame clones and leaves some out. The table lists 30,000 to 45,000 clones, about 80% of them singletons. The receptor's source is a man in his sixties with active COVID-19. The chain uses TRBV28 and TRBJ1-5, with 9 positions matching TRBD1. What was sequenced was peripheral blood. The chain's CDR3 is CASSLTGGHQPQHF. The CDR3 DNA is TGTGCCAGCAGTTTGACAGGGGGTCATCAGCCCCAGCATTTT.